These 27 T cell receptor beta chains were sequenced from one sample in a study of PD-1 blockade in classical Hodgkin lymphoma. Clones were read by immunoSEQ multiplex PCR, and TCRdb kept only the in-frame ones, dropping some. The data show 3,500 to 4,000 clones, approximately 70% seen once. Sample time point: cycle 4 day 1 (C4D1), after more than 5 weeks of nivolumab. In every patient, relapse followed autologous stem cell transplantation, while exposure to brentuximab vedotin differed. The source material was peripheral blood mononuclear cells (PBMCs), sampled before the fourth cycle of nivolumab. The receptors originated from a human donor with classical Hodgkin lymphoma.

This chain connects TRBV6-5 to TRBJ2-7, with TRBD1 matching 8 bases. Trimming cost V 5 bases and J 6 bases; bases outside gene matches: 9. Germline CDR1 and CDR2: MNHEY and SVGAGI. The CDR3 is made up of 14 amino acids. CDR3 in amino acids: CASSTFDGQGEQYF. The CDR3 DNA sequence: TGTGCCAGCAGTACCTTCGACGGACAGGGCGAGCAGTACTTC.

The chain is built from TRBV6-6 and TRBJ2-5, with 9 bases fitting TRBD1. Germline-derived CDR1 and CDR2 are MNHNY and SVGAGI (reference sequence). J gave up 3 bases and V 0 bases, and 2 bases lay outside the gene matches. There are 15 residues in the CDR3. The CDR3, as DNA: TGTGCCAGCAGTTACTCGGGGGACAGGGAAGAGACCCAGTACTTC. Its translation: CASSYSGDREETQYF.

The rearrangement links TRBV12-5 to TRBJ2-3; D gene uncertain. Germline V gene sequence: CDR1 LGHNT, CDR2 FRNRAP. The CDR3 totals 17 residues. Trimming removed 4 bases from V and 0 bases from J, with 17 bases in between. This CDR3 is CASGWGKDLPSTDTQYF. The CDR3 DNA reads TGTGCTAGTGGTTGGGGTAAAGACTTGCCCAGCACAGATACGCAGTATTTT.

The sample holds one count of this clone. The chain links TRBV2 to TRBJ2-1, with TRBD2 matching 10 bases. Germline V CDR1 and CDR2: SNHLY, FYNNEI. The CDR3 has 21 amino acids. Trimming cost V 2 bases and J 0 bases; bases outside gene matches: 16. The CDR3 DNA reads as TGTGCCAGCAGTGAACGGAGGTTTGCTAGCGGGAGTCAAAGCTCCTACAATGAGCAGTTCTTC. It is translated as CASSERRFASGSQSSYNEQFF.

The rearrangement joins TRBV5-1 to TRBJ2-1; 16 positions match TRBD2. This CDR3 has 18 amino acids. CDR1 is SGHRS and CDR2 is YFSETQ in the germline V gene. Losses at the gene ends were 6 bases for V and 6 bases for J; bases not matched to a gene: 12. CDR3 region: CASTIGGTSGRALNEQFF. CDR3 nucleotides: TGCGCCAGCACCATTGGTGGGACTAGCGGGAGGGCCCTCAATGAGCAGTTCTTC.

A few counts support this clone. The chain has TRBV6-1 and TRBJ2-7, with D tentatively TRBD1 (6 bases). CDR1 and CDR2 from the germline V gene are MNHNS and SASEGT. V gave up 4 bases and J gave up 5 bases, with 12 bases separating them. The CDR3 is made up of 13 amino acids. In DNA, the CDR3 is TGTGCCAGCAGTGCTTCCGGGACAAACGAGCAGTACTTC. This codes for CASSASGTNEQYF.

V gene TRBV15 combines with J gene TRBJ1-1; the D is unclear. The length of the CDR3 is 13 residues. Germline lookup yields CDR1 LNHNV and CDR2 YYDKDF (reference sequence). The V and J ends lost 6 bases and 0 bases respectively, with 8 bases between them. CDR3 amino acids: CATSDRMNTEAFF. CDR3 DNA: TGTGCCACCAGTGACCGCATGAACACTGAAGCTTTCTTT.

The chain carries TRBV7-2 and TRBJ1-2, with TRBD1 as a possible D gene (6 bases). Per the germline V gene, CDR1 is SGHTA and CDR2 is FQGNSA. The V and J ends lost 5 bases and 8 bases respectively, with 18 bases between them. This CDR3 is 14 amino acids long. CDR3 DNA: TGTGCCAGCAGCCCCGCGGGGGCAACCTTAGGCTACACCTTC. This translates into CASSPAGATLGYTF. Complete variable domain (other parts from reference TRBV7-2 and TRBJ1-2): GAGVSQSPSNKVTEKGKDVELRCDPISGHTALYWYRQSLGQGLEFLIYFQGNSAPDKSGLPSDRFSAERTGGSVSTLTIQRTQQEDSAVYLCASSPAGATLGYTFGSGTRLTVV.

This clone was detected only a few times. This rearrangement joins TRBV15 to TRBJ1-2; D gene uncertain. V shed 1 base and J shed 2 bases, with 5 bases lying between them. This CDR3 has 13 amino acids. The germline V gene encodes CDR1 LNHNV and CDR2 YYDKDF (reference sequence). The CDR3 sequence is CATSRAQNYGYTF. The CDR3 DNA is TGTGCCACCAGCAGAGCACAGAACTATGGCTACACCTTC.

The chain joins TRBV25-1 to TRBJ1-4, with D maybe TRBD1 (5 bases). Germline V gives CDR1 MGHDK, CDR2 SYGVNS. With 7 bases removed from V and 4 bases from J, the gap between germline ends came to 16 bases. This CDR3 region has 15 residues. In nucleotides, the CDR3 is TGTGCCAGCAACTTGGGGGGTTCGGGTAATGAAAAACTGTTTTTT. Translating it yields CASNLGGSGNEKLFF.

CDR3 sequence (DNA): TGTGCCAGCAGCCCGGCCCACGCGACGGCAGATACGCAGTATTTT. The encoded protein is CASSPAHATADTQYF. The V and J genes are TRBV7-9 and TRBJ2-3; D ambiguous. The CDR3 length is 15 residues. Germline CDR1 reads SEHNR; CDR2 reads FQNEAQ (reference sequence). V lost 5 bases and J lost 4, with 16 bases in between. The full variable domain, rest sourced from reference TRBV7-9 and TRBJ2-3, is DTGVSQNPRHKITKRGQNVTFRCDPISEHNRLYWYRQTLGQGPEFLTYFQNEAQLEKSRLLSDRFSAERPKGSFSTLEIQRTEQGDSAMYLCASSPAHATADTQYFGPGTRLTVL.

This clone ranks as large. The chain links TRBV19 to TRBJ1-5; D is ambiguous. Per the germline V gene, CDR1 is LNHDA and CDR2 is SQIVND (reference sequence). V shed 3 bases and J shed 3 bases, with 3 bases lying between them. This CDR3 has 12 amino acids. The CDR3 spells CASSMSNQPQHF. The CDR3, as DNA: TGTGCCAGTAGTATGTCCAATCAGCCCCAGCATTTT.

This clone showed up just once. The rearrangement joins TRBV4-2 to TRBJ2-2; a weak D match, TRBD2 (5 bases). The V end lost 1 base, the J end lost 4 bases, and 19 bases lay between the germline ends. The CDR3 contains 18 residues. From germline, CDR1 is LGHNA and CDR2 YNFKEQ. CDR3 nucleotides: TGTGCCAGCAGCCAAGTGAGGGATCGGTCTTCGAGCACCGGGGAGCTGTTTTTT. Amino acids: CASSQVRDRSSSTGELFF.

This chain joins TRBV19 and TRBJ1-1; the match to TRBD1 covers 9 bases. V was clipped by 9 bases and J by 0 bases; unmatched bases: 8. Germline assignment: CDR1 LNHDA and CDR2 SQIVND (reference sequence). The CDR3 consists of 15 residues. CDR3 sequence reads: CASTGGRALNTEAFF. DNA for the CDR3: TGTGCCAGCACAGGGGGCAGGGCCCTGAACACTGAAGCTTTCTTT.

This clone occurred a few times. The V and J genes are TRBV27 and TRBJ2-3, with TRBD2 matching 13 bases. The CDR3 extends over 16 amino acids. In germline, CDR1 is MNHEY, CDR2 SMNVEV (reference sequence). V shed 4 bases, J shed 4 bases, and the junction held 5 bases outside the gene matches. As DNA, the CDR3 is TGTGCCAGCAGTTCGGGACTAGCGGGGATGGCAGATACGCAGTATTTT. Its protein is CASSSGLAGMADTQYF.

V is TRBV11-2 and J is TRBJ1-1; no clear D. CDR1 SGHAT and CDR2 FQNNGV come from the germline V gene. Trimming stripped 2 bases from V and 1 base from J, with 2 bases between. The CDR3 sequence is 12 residues long. CDR3 sequence (DNA): TGTGCCAGCAGCTTAACGAACACTGAAGCTTTCTTT. Amino acid sequence: CASSLTNTEAFF. The full variable domain, completed using reference TRBV11-2 and TRBJ1-1, is EAGVAQSPRYKIIEKRQSVAFWCNPISGHATLYWYQQILGQGPKLLIQFQNNGVVDDSQLPKDRFSAERLKGVDSTLKIQPAKLEDSAVYLCASSLTNTEAFFGQGTRLTVV.

The rearrangement joins TRBV27 to TRBJ2-7; possible D gene TRBD1, 6 bases. This CDR3 contains 14 residues. V was pared by 3 bases and J by 2 bases, with 11 bases between. The germline CDR1 and CDR2 sequences are MNHEY and SMNVEV (reference sequence). The CDR3 protein is CASSFSQGPYEQYF. The CDR3 DNA sequence: TGTGCCAGCAGTTTCTCACAGGGCCCCTACGAGCAGTACTTC.

This chain connects TRBV30 to TRBJ2-5; D is unclear. Trimming left V 2 bases short and J 1 base short, with 2 bases between. The CDR3 extends over 11 amino acids. From germline, CDR1 is GTSNPN and CDR2 SVGIG (reference sequence). The CDR3 sequence is CAWSLQETQYF. In DNA form, the CDR3 reads TGTGCCTGGAGTCTCCAAGAGACCCAGTACTTC.

The rearrangement joins TRBV6-5 to TRBJ2-3, with D perhaps TRBD2 (7 bases). The CDR3 consists of 13 residues. Germline V lookup: CDR1 MNHEY, CDR2 SVGAGI. CDR3 in amino acids: CARGGRNTDTQYF. Written as DNA, the CDR3 is TGTGCAAGGGGGGGGCGGAACACAGATACGCAGTATTTT.

The V gene is TRBV6-1, the J gene TRBJ1-1, with TRBD1 as a possible D gene (5 bases). The CDR3 is 12 amino acids. Trimming stripped 5 bases from V and 5 bases from J, with 9 bases between. Germline CDR1 is MNHNS and CDR2 is SASEGT. The CDR3 loop is CASSFGGTEAFF. DNA for the CDR3: TGTGCCAGCAGTTTTGGGGGAACTGAAGCTTTCTTT.

The rearrangement links TRBV4-1 to TRBJ1-1; a weak D match, TRBD1 (6 bases). V was cut by 0 bases and J by 6 bases, with 8 bases left in between. The germline V gene encodes CDR1 MGHRA and CDR2 YSYEKL. The CDR3 contains 13 residues. The CDR3 region is CASSQDRTAEAFF. CDR3 coding DNA: TGCGCCAGCAGCCAAGACCGGACAGCTGAAGCTTTCTTT.

The chain couples TRBV10-3 to TRBJ1-4; D may be TRBD1 (5 bases). CDR3 size: 13 residues. Germline CDR1 and CDR2: ENHRY and SYGVKD. V gave up 0 bases and J gave up 7 bases, with 6 bases separating them. The CDR3 spells CAISESRGEKLFF. The CDR3 bases are TGTGCCATCAGTGAGTCGAGGGGTGAAAAACTGTTTTTT.

This clone is labeled as large. The chain links TRBV30 to TRBJ1-1; D unresolved. V was cut by 4 bases and J by 2 bases, with 8 bases left in between. Germline loops: CDR1 GTSNPN, CDR2 SVGIG (reference sequence). The CDR3 is made up of 12 amino acids. CDR3 region: CAWTAFNTEAFF. The CDR3 DNA is TGTGCCTGGACTGCTTTTAACACTGAAGCTTTCTTT.

A remark on this clone: The junction and the germline gene differ at one end; a read error may be behind it. The chain carries TRBV9 and TRBJ2-6, with D perhaps TRBD1 (5 bases). The CDR3 contains 14 residues. Germline V lookup: CDR1 SGDLS, CDR2 YYNGEE. The CDR3 reads CASSVVAGANALTF. CDR3 in DNA: TGTGCCAGCAGCGTAGTTGCTGGGGCCAACGCCCTGACTTTC.

The rearrangement uses TRBV4-2 and TRBJ2-1; 9 positions agree with TRBD2. The CDR3 totals 14 residues. Germline V gives CDR1 LGHNA, CDR2 YNFKEQ. Germline trimming cut 0 bases from V and 12 bases from J; bases unmatched to any gene: 6. For the CDR3, the DNA is TGTGCCAGCAGCCAAGATCTTAGCGGGGGTAGGCAGTTCTTC. Translation gives CASSQDLSGGRQFF.

The V gene is TRBV29-1, the J gene TRBJ1-5; TRBD1 agrees at 9 bases. The CDR3 loop spans 14 amino acids. Germline V CDR1 and CDR2: SQVTM, ANQGSEA. Trimming at V came to 0 bases and at J to 4 bases, leaving 1 base not matched to a gene. In nucleotides, the CDR3 is TGCAGCGTTGAAGAGACAGGGGGAAATCAGCCCCAGCATTTT. Its protein is CSVEETGGNQPQHF. Full variable domain (remainder filled in from reference TRBV29-1 and TRBJ1-5): SAVISQKPSRDICQRGTSLTIQCQVDSQVTMMFWYRQQPGQSLTLIATANQGSEATYESGFVIDKFPISRPNLTFSTLTVSNMSPEDSSIYLCSVEETGGNQPQHFGDGTRLSIL.

This clone came up once. The J gene is TRBJ1-4, the V gene TRBV5-5, with TRBD1 as a possible D gene (5 bases). Germline CDR1 and CDR2: SGHKS and YYEKEE (reference sequence). V lost 5 bases and J lost 7, with 18 bases in between. The CDR3 spans 15 residues. In DNA, the CDR3 is TGTGCCAGCAGGCTGGACACGGGACGGGGTGAAAAACTGTTTTTT. This codes for CASRLDTGRGEKLFF.